What follows are 27 T cell receptor beta chains derived from one specimen sequenced in a study of shared clonotypes between healthy human individuals. Profiling relied on immunoSEQ multiplex PCR, and the TCRdb table lists in-frame clones only, not all of them. The sample consists of approximately 1.5 million clones, 95% to 99% of them appearing once. Source material: naive CD4+ T cells sorted from blood. Regarding subset: CD45RA+ positively selected. The receptors were sampled from a man aged 30-40 years in good health.

This sequence joins TRBV29-1 and TRBJ1-2, with D perhaps matching TRBD1 (6 bases). Germline CDR1 SQVTM, CDR2 ANQGSEA. Trimming left V 8 bases short and J 6 bases short, with 13 bases between. There are 11 residues in the CDR3. CDR3 nucleotide sequence: TGCAGCACCACAGGGACCCATGGCTACACCTTC. It encodes CSTTGTHGYTF.

This chain links TRBV11-3 with TRBJ2-5, with 9 bases identical to TRBD1. The CDR3 sequence is 14 residues long. Trimming took 4 bases from V and 5 from J; bases not matched to a gene: 5. The germline CDR1 and CDR2 sequences are SGHNT and YENEEA. The CDR3 protein is CASSSHRGQETQYF. CDR3 nucleotides: TGTGCCAGCAGCTCGCACAGGGGGCAGGAGACCCAGTACTTC.

In this sample, this clone turned up once. This same CDR3 is encoded by further DNA sequences in the sample. This chain links TRBV18 with TRBJ2-3; no clear D. Germline CDR1 KGHSH, CDR2 LQKENI. The V and J ends lost 5 bases and 4 bases respectively, with 4 bases between them. The CDR3 has 11 amino acids. CDR3: CASSLADTQYF. CDR3 in DNA: TGTGCCAGCTCATTGGCAGATACGCAGTATTTT. The variable domain in full, with the rest retrieved from reference TRBV18 and TRBJ2-3, is NAGVMQNPRHLVRRRGQEARLRCSPMKGHSHVYWYRQLPEEGLKFMVYLQKENIIDESGMPKERFSAEFPKEGPSILRIQQVVRGDSAAYFCASSLADTQYFGPGTRLTVL.

The chain couples TRBV7-9 to TRBJ2-3; 12 positions agree with TRBD2. Per germline, CDR1 SEHNR and CDR2 FQNEAQ (reference sequence). This CDR3 region has 19 residues. Losses at the gene ends were 5 bases for V and 5 bases for J; bases not matched to a gene: 17. CDR3 in amino acids: CASSPRPVLAGGPRDTQYF. CDR3 DNA sequence: TGTGCCAGCAGCCCTCGACCGGTCCTAGCGGGAGGGCCGAGAGATACGCAGTATTTT. Full variable domain (missing parts from reference TRBV7-9 and TRBJ2-3): DTGVSQNPRHKITKRGQNVTFRCDPISEHNRLYWYRQTLGQGPEFLTYFQNEAQLEKSRLLSDRFSAERPKGSFSTLEIQRTEQGDSAMYLCASSPRPVLAGGPRDTQYFGPGTRLTVL.

The chain uses TRBV18 and TRBJ1-2, with D uncertain. With 3 bases removed from V and 5 bases from J, the gap between germline ends came to 13 bases. CDR1 and CDR2 (germline): KGHSH, LQKENI. This CDR3 region has 14 residues. In DNA form, the CDR3 reads TGTGCCAGCTCACCCGAAATTCGGGAATATGGCTACACCTTC. Its translation is CASSPEIREYGYTF. The full variable domain, completed using reference TRBV18 and TRBJ1-2, is NAGVMQNPRHLVRRRGQEARLRCSPMKGHSHVYWYRQLPEEGLKFMVYLQKENIIDESGMPKERFSAEFPKEGPSILRIQQVVRGDSAAYFCASSPEIREYGYTFGSGTRLTVV.

Points on this clone: Within the sample, other DNA sequences also encode this same CDR3. The V gene is TRBV27, the J gene TRBJ2-7; TRBD2 is a possible D gene (6 bases). The CDR3 is 14 residues long. Germline-derived CDR1 and CDR2 are MNHEY and SMNVEV (reference sequence). The V end was cut by 4 bases, the J end by 1 base, with 11 bases between. CDR3 in DNA: TGTGCCAGCAGTTGGCGGGAAGGATCCTACGAGCAGTACTTC. Translated: CASSWREGSYEQYF.

This chain links TRBV29-1 with TRBJ2-1; 7 nucleotides line up with TRBD2. V trimming: 3 bases; J trimming: 9 bases; junction bases outside the gene matches: 11. CDR1 SQVTM and CDR2 ANQGSEA come from the germline V gene. This CDR3 has 14 residues. This chain's CDR3 is CSVDSSGRGTEQFF. CDR3 nucleotides: TGCAGCGTTGATTCTAGCGGCCGGGGCACTGAGCAGTTCTTC.

With regard to this clone: In the same sample, other DNA sequences code for this CDR3. The rearrangement uses TRBV18 and TRBJ2-1; D possibly corresponds to TRBD2 (6 bases). The CDR3 runs 13 residues. CDR1 and CDR2 (germline): KGHSH, LQKENI. V lost 3 bases and J lost 4, with 7 bases in between. CDR3 DNA sequence: TGTGCCAGCTCACCCGGACTATACAATGAGCAGTTCTTC. Translated: CASSPGLYNEQFF.

The rearrangement uses TRBV9 and TRBJ2-3; D gene unclear. Germline V gene data show CDR1 as SGDLS and CDR2 as YYNGEE. The CDR3 is 17 amino acids. V was pared by 4 bases and J by 4 bases, with 22 bases between. The CDR3 sequence: CASSTRTLSTGADTQYF. The CDR3 DNA reads as TGTGCCAGCAGCACCCGCACCCTCTCTACGGGCGCAGATACGCAGTATTTT.

This clone appeared once. This chain joins TRBV6-6 and TRBJ2-4; D not resolved. V was shortened by 7 bases and J by 8 bases, with 9 bases between the two germline ends. CDR3 size: 11 residues. Looked up from germline, CDR1 is MNHNY and CDR2 is SVGAGI (reference sequence). As DNA, the CDR3 is TGTGCCAGCAACCGAGTGGACATTCAGTACTTC. This translates into CASNRVDIQYF.

V and J are TRBV6-5 and TRBJ1-5; D is unclear. Trimming took off 6 bases at V and 1 base at J, with 10 bases between the two ends. The CDR3 totals 14 residues. Germline V lookup: CDR1 MNHEY, CDR2 SVGAGI. CDR3 loop: CASSPLLSNQPQHF. DNA of the CDR3: TGTGCCAGCAGCCCGCTATTGAGCAATCAGCCCCAGCATTTT.

V is TRBV6-6 and J is TRBJ2-3, with D unclear. Germline V lookup: CDR1 MNHNY, CDR2 SVGAGI (reference sequence). V lost 5 bases, J lost 1 base, and 1 base lay in between. This CDR3 region has 11 residues. CDR3 DNA: TGTGCCAGCAGTCGCACAGATACGCAGTATTTT. This sequence encodes CASSRTDTQYF.

This chain links TRBV6-5 with TRBJ1-2; unclear D gene. The germline V gene encodes CDR1 MNHEY and CDR2 SVGAGI. The CDR3 runs to 13 residues. The germline V and J ends were trimmed by 6 bases and 2 bases, with 10 bases remaining between them. The CDR3 spells CASSQGRNYGYTF. In DNA, the CDR3 is TGTGCCAGCAGCCAAGGACGCAACTATGGCTACACCTTC.

The chain carries TRBV30 and TRBJ2-3; a possible D gene is TRBD2 (5 bases). V lost 3 bases and J 2 bases, leaving 18 bases between the germline ends. The CDR3 has 16 residues. Per the germline V gene, CDR1 is GTSNPN and CDR2 is SVGIG (reference sequence). The DNA of the CDR3 is TGTGCCTGGAGCCCAATCGGACTGGATCTCACAGATACGCAGTATTTT. Translating gives CAWSPIGLDLTDTQYF.

This chain uses TRBV29-1 with TRBJ1-2; D gene unclear. CDR1 and CDR2 from the germline V gene are SQVTM and ANQGSEA. V gave up 5 bases and J gave up 2 bases, with 9 bases separating them. CDR3 length equals 12 residues. DNA of the CDR3: TGCAGCGTTCAGACACCAAACTATGGCTACACCTTC. The encoded protein is CSVQTPNYGYTF.

V gene TRBV30 combines with J gene TRBJ2-1; D is unresolved. Germline CDR1 is GTSNPN and CDR2 is SVGIG (reference sequence). Trimming cost V 0 bases and J 4 bases, with 13 bases left between them. This CDR3 spans 15 amino acids. CDR3 sequence reads: CAWSVRQAIYNEQFF. CDR3 DNA sequence: TGTGCCTGGAGTGTACGTCAGGCGATATACAATGAGCAGTTCTTC.

The chain has TRBV18 and TRBJ2-7; TRBD1 is a possible D gene (6 bases). Germline lookup yields CDR1 KGHSH and CDR2 LQKENI. The CDR3 spans 13 residues. The V end lost 4 bases, the J end lost 1 base, and 8 bases lay between the germline ends. The CDR3 reads CASSQGVSYEQYF. CDR3 coding DNA: TGTGCCAGCTCACAGGGGGTTTCCTACGAGCAGTACTTC.

The chain has TRBV5-1 and TRBJ2-1; 9 nucleotides line up with TRBD1. V gave up 4 bases and J gave up 7 bases; unmatched junction bases: 15. The CDR3 runs 17 residues. Germline CDR1 reads SGHRS; CDR2 reads YFSETQ. CDR3 sequence: CASSGPALGQGRNEQFF. The CDR3 DNA follows: TGCGCCAGCAGCGGGCCCGCTCTCGGACAGGGGCGGAATGAGCAGTTCTTC.

The sample holds one count of this clone. The chain recombines TRBV2 with TRBJ2-1, with 9 bases matching TRBD1. Germline CDR1 reads SNHLY; CDR2 reads FYNNEI. Unmatched junction bases numbered 6, after V lost 3 bases and J lost 3 bases. This CDR3 has 16 amino acids. This chain's CDR3 is CASSEAGTGLYNEQFF. The CDR3 nucleotides read TGTGCCAGCAGTGAGGCCGGGACAGGGCTCTACAATGAGCAGTTCTTC.

The V and J genes are TRBV28 and TRBJ1-5; D is unclear. The CDR3 runs 15 residues. The V end was cut by 1 base, the J end by 9 bases, with 16 bases between. Per the germline V gene, CDR1 is MDHEN and CDR2 is SYDVKM. CDR3 amino acids: CASSLSNWYDGPQHF. CDR3 sequence (DNA): TGTGCCAGCAGTTTATCCAACTGGTACGACGGGCCCCAGCATTTT.

J is TRBJ2-2 and V is TRBV7-6; 9 bases fit TRBD1. The J segment lost 3 bases and the V segment lost 6 bases, leaving 11 bases of the junction unmatched. Germline values: CDR1 SGHVS, CDR2 FNYEAQ. The CDR3 sequence is 17 residues long. The CDR3 loop is CASRSGTGIRDTGELFF. The CDR3 DNA reads TGTGCCAGCAGGTCCGGGACAGGGATTCGGGACACCGGGGAGCTGTTTTTT.

CDR3 bases: TGTGCCAGTAGTCCGACAGGGCGGGGGACTGAAGCTTTCTTT. This gives the protein CASSPTGRGTEAFF. The chain combines TRBV19 with TRBJ1-1; 7 bases align to TRBD1. The CDR3 sequence is 14 residues long. V lost 5 bases to trimming and J lost 5 bases; unmatched junction nucleotides: 8. Germline-derived CDR1 and CDR2 are LNHDA and SQIVND (reference sequence).

This chain uses TRBV11-2 with TRBJ2-3; D may correspond to TRBD1 or TRBD2 (5 bases each). The CDR3 runs to 13 residues. The germline CDR1 and CDR2 sequences are SGHAT and FQNNGV. The ends were cut back, 8 bases at V and 2 bases at J, with 11 bases in the middle. The CDR3 region has the DNA TGTGCCAGCCGGGACCTGAACACAGATACGCAGTATTTT. Translated, it gives CASRDLNTDTQYF.

This chain joins TRBV25-1 and TRBJ2-5; D tentatively reads TRBD1 or TRBD2 (5 bases each). The CDR3 consists of 15 residues. Germline V gene sequence: CDR1 MGHDK, CDR2 SYGVNS. Trimming stripped 6 bases from V and 2 bases from J, with 16 bases between. DNA of the CDR3: TGTGCCAGCAGCCGAGGGGACGGCCGACAAGAGACCCAGTACTTC. It codes for CASSRGDGRQETQYF.

This chain links TRBV10-3 with TRBJ1-2; D might be TRBD1 (5 bases). The CDR3 has 16 residues. V was pared by 1 base and J by 5 bases, with 17 bases between. Germline V gene data show CDR1 as ENHRY and CDR2 as SYGVKD. The DNA of the CDR3 is TGTGCCATCAGTGAGTTTAAAGACCGCCGGGGGTATGGCTACACCTTC. It is translated as CAISEFKDRRGYGYTF.

This clone was seen once. This chain uses TRBV13 with TRBJ2-1; D is unclear. Trimming took off 1 base at V and 5 bases at J, with 18 bases between the two ends. Germline V gene data show CDR1 as PRHDT and CDR2 as FYEKMQ (reference sequence). The CDR3 loop spans 17 amino acids. The CDR3 DNA follows: TGTGCCAGCAGCTTAGCATTACAGAGAAATTCCAACAATGAGCAGTTCTTC. Its translation is CASSLALQRNSNNEQFF. Looking up the rest from reference TRBV13 and TRBJ2-1 gives the full variable domain: AAGVIQSPRHLIKEKRETATLKCYPIPRHDTVYWYQQGPGQDPQFLISFYEKMQSDKGSIPDRFSAQQFSDYHSELNMSSLELGDSALYFCASSLALQRNSNNEQFFGPGTRLTVL.

This chain joins TRBV6-5 and TRBJ2-3; TRBD2 agrees at 9 bases. The germline gives CDR1 MNHEY, CDR2 SVGAGI. Germline trimming cut 0 bases from V and 8 bases from J; bases unmatched to any gene: 9. The CDR3 runs to 16 residues. The CDR3 DNA is TGTGCCAGCAGTTACTCGGGTAGCGGGAGTTTCGGTACGCAGTATTTT. Protein product: CASSYSGSGSFGTQYF.